Following are 3 T cell receptor beta chains from one sample sequenced in a study of blood T cell repertoires in COVID-19. Assay: immunoSEQ multiplex PCR; the TCRdb copy retains only in-frame clones and omits some. The data contain some 64,000 clones, 65% to 80% of them seen just once; the ten biggest clones take up about 20%. What was sequenced was peripheral blood. All receptors derive from a woman older than 75 with active or convalescent COVID-19.

This clone was observed a handful of times. This chain links TRBV5-1 with TRBJ2-1; TRBD1 might be the D (6 bases). This CDR3 has 15 amino acids. Germline V gene lookup returns CDR1 SGHRS and CDR2 YFSETQ. The V end lost 1 base, the J end lost 2 bases, and 10 bases lay between the germline ends. The CDR3 nucleotides are TGCGCCAGCAGCTTGACAGGGACCCCCTACAATGAGCAGTTCTTC. This translates into CASSLTGTPYNEQFF.

The V and J genes are TRBV5-1 and TRBJ2-1; D might be TRBD1 (6 bases). V was pared by 0 bases and J by 0 bases, with 10 bases between. CDR1 is SGHRS and CDR2 is YFSETQ in the germline V gene. The CDR3 length is 16 residues. CDR3 sequence reads: CASSLGGQGSYNEQFF. CDR3 DNA sequence: TGCGCCAGCAGCTTGGGGGGGCAGGGCTCCTACAATGAGCAGTTCTTC.

This chain uses TRBV5-6 with TRBJ1-2, with 9 nucleotides matching TRBD1. This CDR3 spans 14 amino acids. Germline V gives CDR1 SGHDT, CDR2 YYEEEE. Unmatched junction bases numbered 6, after V lost 0 bases and J lost 9 bases. CDR3 sequence: CASSLGDRAARYTF. CDR3 coding DNA: TGTGCCAGCAGCTTGGGGGACAGGGCGGCTCGCTACACCTTC.